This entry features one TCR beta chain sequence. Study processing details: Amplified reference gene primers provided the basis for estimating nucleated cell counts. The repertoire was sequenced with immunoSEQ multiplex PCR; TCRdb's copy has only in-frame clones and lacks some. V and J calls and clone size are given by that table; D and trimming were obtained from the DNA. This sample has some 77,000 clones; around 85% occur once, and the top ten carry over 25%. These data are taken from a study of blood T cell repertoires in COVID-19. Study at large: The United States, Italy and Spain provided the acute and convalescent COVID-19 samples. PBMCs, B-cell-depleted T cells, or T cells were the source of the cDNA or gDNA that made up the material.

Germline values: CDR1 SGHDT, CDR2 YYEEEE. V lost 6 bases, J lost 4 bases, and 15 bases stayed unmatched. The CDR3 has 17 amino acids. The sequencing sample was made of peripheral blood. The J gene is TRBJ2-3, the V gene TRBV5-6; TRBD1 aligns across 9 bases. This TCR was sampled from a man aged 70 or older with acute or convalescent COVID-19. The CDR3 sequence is CASTSSYGTGFADTQYF. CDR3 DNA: TGTGCCAGCACCAGCTCGTACGGGACAGGGTTCGCAGATACGCAGTATTTT.